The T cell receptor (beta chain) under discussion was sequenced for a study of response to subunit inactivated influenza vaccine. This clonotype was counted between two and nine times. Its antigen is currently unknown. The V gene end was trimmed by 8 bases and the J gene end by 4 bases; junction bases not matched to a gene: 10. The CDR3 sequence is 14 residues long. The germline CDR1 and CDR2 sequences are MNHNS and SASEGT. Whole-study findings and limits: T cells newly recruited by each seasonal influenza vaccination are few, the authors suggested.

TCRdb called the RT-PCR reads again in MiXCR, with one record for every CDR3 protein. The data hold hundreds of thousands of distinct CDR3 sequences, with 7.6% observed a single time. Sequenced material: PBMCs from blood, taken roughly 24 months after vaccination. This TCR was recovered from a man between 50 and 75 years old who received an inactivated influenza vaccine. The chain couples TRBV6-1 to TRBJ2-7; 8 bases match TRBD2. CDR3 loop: CASLDSGAPYEQYF. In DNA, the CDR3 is TGTGCCAGCCTTGATAGCGGGGCGCCATACGAGCAGTACTTC.